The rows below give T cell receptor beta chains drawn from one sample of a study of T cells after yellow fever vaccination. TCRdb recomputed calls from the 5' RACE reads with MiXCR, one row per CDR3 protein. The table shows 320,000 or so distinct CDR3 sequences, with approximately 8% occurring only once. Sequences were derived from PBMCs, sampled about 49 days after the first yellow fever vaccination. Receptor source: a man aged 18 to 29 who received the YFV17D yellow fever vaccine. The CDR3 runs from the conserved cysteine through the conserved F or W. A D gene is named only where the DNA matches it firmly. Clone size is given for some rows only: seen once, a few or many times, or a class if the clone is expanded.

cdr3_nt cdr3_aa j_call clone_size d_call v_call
TGTGCCATCAGTGAGGGGGACGGCAATCAGCCCCAGCATTTT CAISEGDGNQPQHF TRBJ1-5 NA NA TRBV10-3
TGTGCCAGCTCGTCAGCCCTTGTTCCGTTCTTC CASSSALVPFF TRBJ2-1 few NA TRBV18
TGTGCCAGCTCACCCCAGGGTAGCAATCAGCCCCAGCATTTT CASSPQGSNQPQHF TRBJ1-5 many NA TRBV18
TGCGCCAGCAGCCAAATGGAGGGGGTTACCTACGAGCAGTACTTC CASSQMEGVTYEQYF TRBJ2-7 NA NA TRBV4-1
TGTGCCACCAGCGAAACAGGGAGGGTCGGGGAGCTGTTTTTT CATSETGRVGELFF TRBJ2-2 NA NA TRBV15
TGCGCCAGCAGTAGGACAGGCAATACCTACGAGCAGTACTTC CASSRTGNTYEQYF TRBJ2-7 NA TRBD1 TRBV10-1
TGCGCCAGCAGCCCGGTTCCCCCGGGACCGAACACTGAAGCTTTCTTT CASSPVPPGPNTEAFF TRBJ1-1 few NA TRBV5-1
TGTGCCAGCAGCATGGGACAGCACTACGAGCAGTACTTC CASSMGQHYEQYF TRBJ2-7 few TRBD1 TRBV7-2
TGTGCCAGCAGCCCCCAGGGCAGGGCCCAGTACTTC CASSPQGRAQYF TRBJ2-5 NA NA TRBV11-2
TGTGCCAGCAGTAAGGGAGGCACCTTGAACACTGAAGCTTTCTTT CASSKGGTLNTEAFF TRBJ1-1 NA NA TRBV6-2/TRBV6-3
TGTGCCAGCAGTTTATACAGCGGGGGGGCTGCTTACAATGAGCAGTTCTTC CASSLYSGGAAYNEQFF TRBJ2-1 few TRBD2 TRBV12-3/TRBV12-4
TGTGCCAGCAGTTCTCAGGTGGGACATTCACCCCTCCACTTT CASSSQVGHSPLHF TRBJ1-6 many NA TRBV5-4
TGTGCCAGCAGCGTAGTGGGTAGCGATGAGCAGTTCTTC CASSVVGSDEQFF TRBJ2-1 few NA TRBV9
TGTGCCAGCAGCCGGGCCCTGAATTCACCCCTCCACTTT CASSRALNSPLHF TRBJ1-6 many NA TRBV7-3
TGTGCCAGGGACGCCTACAATCAGCCCCAGCATTTT CARDAYNQPQHF TRBJ1-5 NA NA TRBV6-5
TGTGCCAGCAGTCCGGCGGGGGTTGAGCAGTTCTTC CASSPAGVEQFF TRBJ2-1 NA TRBD2 TRBV12-3/TRBV12-4
TGTGCCACCAGTGATTTAGCCCTTGGCTACACCTTC CATSDLALGYTF TRBJ1-2 few NA TRBV24-1
TGTGCCTGGGGGACCTGGGGCTACACCTTC CAWGTWGYTF TRBJ1-2 NA NA TRBV30
TGTGCCAGCAGGCAAGACAGTGAAGCTTTCTTT CASRQDSEAFF TRBJ1-1 NA NA TRBV12-3/TRBV12-4
TGCGCCAGCAGCCAAGCCCCAGGGAGCTCCTACAATGAGCAGTTCTTC CASSQAPGSSYNEQFF TRBJ2-1 NA NA TRBV4-3
TGTGCCAGCAGTGACCTAGCGGGGGCTCGAGAGACCCAGTACTTC CASSDLAGARETQYF TRBJ2-5 NA TRBD2 TRBV25-1
TGCGCCAGCAAGGAGACAGGGTCGAACGGGGAGCTGTTTTTT CASKETGSNGELFF TRBJ2-2 many TRBD1 TRBV5-1
TGTGCCTGGAGACGGACGGTGAACACTGAAGCTTTCTTT CAWRRTVNTEAFF TRBJ1-1 few NA TRBV30